This paragraph covers one T cell receptor beta chain sequence. Its specificity is unknown. The assay was immunoSEQ multiplex PCR, and TCRdb's table has in-frame clones only and misses some. The sample includes about 120,000 clones, 70% to 85% of them seen just once. This sample was taken from a study of T cell responses to AZD1222 COVID-19 vaccine. V was trimmed by 3 bases and J by 0 bases, leaving 12 bases between them. CDR1 and CDR2 from the germline V gene are DFQATT and SNEGSKA (reference sequence). This CDR3 has 15 residues. Broader study findings: Once two AZD1222 doses were given, Spike-specific TCR breadth and depth went up.

This receptor was identified in an adult in good health. The chain recombines TRBV20-1 with TRBJ1-5; D gene unclear. Sequencing was performed on peripheral blood, taken on day 0 of AZD1222 vaccination. The CDR3 DNA reads as TGCAGTGCTAGTCGGCAGGATCTTAGCAATCAGCCCCAGCATTTT. Its translation is CSASRQDLSNQPQHF.